Presented here are 23 T cell receptor beta chains from one specimen sequenced in a study of blood T cell repertoires in COVID-19. Assay: immunoSEQ multiplex PCR; the TCRdb copy retains only in-frame clones and omits some. The data show approximately 100,000 clones, with under 85% seen just once and about an eighth held by the top ten. Material: peripheral blood. The receptors were sampled from a human donor in a cohort sampled during active COVID-19.

J is TRBJ1-3 and V is TRBV3-1 (or the pseudogene TRBV3-2); 10 nucleotides match TRBD1. The CDR3 contains 15 residues. The V gene end was trimmed by 0 bases and the J gene end by 7 bases; junction bases not matched to a gene: 3. The germline V gene encodes CDR1 LGHDT and CDR2 YNNKEL (reference sequence). CDR3: CASSQDPTGGNTIYF. In DNA, the CDR3 is TGTGCCAGCAGCCAAGATCCGACAGGGGGCAACACCATATATTTT.

The V and J genes are TRBV29-1 and TRBJ2-6, with TRBD1 as a possible D gene (6 bases). Germline CDR1 is SQVTM and CDR2 is ANQGSEA. The germline V and J ends were trimmed by 5 bases and 0 bases, with 17 bases remaining between them. The CDR3 spans 17 residues. CDR3 sequence: CSVPADSRISGANVLTF. CDR3 nucleotide sequence: TGCAGCGTTCCGGCGGACAGCAGGATCTCTGGGGCCAACGTCCTGACTTTC.

The V and J genes are TRBV7-7 and TRBJ2-2; 9 nucleotides agree with TRBD2. CDR3 length: 16 amino acids. CDR1 and CDR2 (germline): SSHAT, FNYEAQ (reference sequence). V was pared by 6 bases and J by 0 bases, with 5 bases of the junction left unmatched. The CDR3 here is CASSFLAGANTGELFF. The CDR3 nucleotides are TGTGCCAGCAGTTTCTTAGCGGGGGCGAACACCGGGGAGCTGTTTTTT.

The chain is built from TRBV6-5 and TRBJ1-3; D not resolved. This CDR3 is built from 12 residues. The germline gives CDR1 MNHEY, CDR2 SVGAGI. V was trimmed by 8 bases and J by 0 bases, leaving 5 bases between them. CDR3 in amino acids: CASRSSGNTIYF. CDR3 sequence (DNA): TGTGCCAGCCGGTCCTCTGGAAACACCATATATTTT.

This chain joins TRBV6-5 and TRBJ2-5, with 8 bases lining up with TRBD1. The germline V gene has CDR1 MNHEY and CDR2 SVGAGI. CDR3 length equals 15 residues. J was trimmed by 0 bases and V by 6 bases; bases with no gene match: 6. CDR3 bases: TGTGCCAGCAGCCCGGGACAGGAGTACCAAGAGACCCAGTACTTC. Protein: CASSPGQEYQETQYF.

V usage is TRBV19 and J usage is TRBJ1-2, with 8 nucleotides matching TRBD1. Germline V lookup: CDR1 LNHDA, CDR2 SQIVND (reference sequence). The CDR3 sequence is 19 residues long. V trimming: 2 bases; J trimming: 5 bases; junction bases outside the gene matches: 19. The CDR3 DNA is TGTGCCAGTAGTATATTTGGTATTGACAGGGGATCTTCGCGATATGGCTACACCTTC. It translates to CASSIFGIDRGSSRYGYTF.

The chain combines TRBV11-2 with TRBJ1-5; tentatively, D is TRBD1 (5 bases). The germline V and J ends were trimmed by 4 bases and 7 bases, with 11 bases remaining between them. Germline CDR1 and CDR2: SGHAT and FQNNGV. The CDR3 spans 13 residues. CDR3 region: CASSSQQDQPQHF. CDR3 in DNA: TGTGCCAGCAGCTCCCAACAGGACCAGCCCCAGCATTTT.

The chain joins TRBV9 to TRBJ2-1, with 9 bases aligning to TRBD2. V trimming: 0 bases; J trimming: 10 bases; junction bases outside the gene matches: 11. In germline, CDR1 is SGDLS, CDR2 YYNGEE. There are 16 residues in the CDR3. CDR3 DNA sequence: TGTGCCAGCAGCGTAGCTAGAGCTAGCGGGACCCCCGAGCAGTTCTTC. This encodes CASSVARASGTPEQFF.

The CDR3 DNA sequence: TGCGCCAGCAGCCAAGACTGGGGGGACTATGGCTACACCTTC. Amino acid sequence: CASSQDWGDYGYTF. The rearrangement joins TRBV4-3 to TRBJ1-2; TRBD1 is a possible D gene (5 bases). V lost 0 bases and J 3 bases, leaving 8 bases between the germline ends. The V gene's germline CDR1 is LGHNA and CDR2 YSLEER. The CDR3 sequence is 14 residues long.

The chain couples TRBV11-2 to TRBJ1-1, with D unresolved. The CDR3 totals 12 residues. V lost 0 bases and J 5 bases, leaving 4 bases between the germline ends. Germline lookup yields CDR1 SGHAT and CDR2 FQNNGV. CDR3 coding DNA: TGTGCCAGCAGCTTAGACAGAACTGAAGCTTTCTTT. It yields the protein CASSLDRTEAFF.

Only a few counts were recorded for this clone. The CDR3 DNA reads as TGTGCCAGCTCACCAGCCTACACTAGCGTAAGCTCCTACGAGCAGTACTTC. The encoded protein is CASSPAYTSVSSYEQYF. This chain uses TRBV18 with TRBJ2-7; 7 bases fit TRBD2. CDR1 is KGHSH and CDR2 is LQKENI in the germline V gene. The CDR3 covers 17 residues. With 2 bases clipped from V and 0 bases from J, the junction kept 10 bases outside the gene matches.

CDR3 bases: TGTGCCACGACAGGGGTCTCCAATGAGCAGTTCTTC. Protein sequence: CATTGVSNEQFF. The rearrangement uses TRBV7-9 and TRBJ2-1; 8 positions match TRBD1. With 10 bases clipped from V and 6 bases from J, the junction kept 5 bases outside the gene matches. The CDR3 length is 12 residues. Germline V gene data show CDR1 as SEHNR and CDR2 as FQNEAQ (reference sequence).

The rearrangement joins TRBV29-1 to TRBJ1-1; a possible D gene is TRBD1 (5 bases). With 2 bases removed from V and 1 base from J, the gap between germline ends came to 11 bases. There are 14 residues in the CDR3. CDR1 is SQVTM, CDR2 ANQGSEA, per germline. In DNA, the CDR3 is TGCAGCGTTGAAACGCAACAGGAGAACACTGAAGCTTTCTTT. As protein: CSVETQQENTEAFF.

The J gene is TRBJ1-2, the V gene TRBV30, with D perhaps matching TRBD1 (5 bases). Germline assignment: CDR1 GTSNPN and CDR2 SVGIG (reference sequence). The CDR3 covers 11 residues. The V end was cut by 5 bases, the J end by 8 bases, with 12 bases between. The chain's CDR3 is CAWDAPGGYTF. CDR3 in DNA: TGTGCCTGGGACGCGCCAGGGGGCTACACCTTC.

The chain is built from TRBV11-2 and TRBJ2-3, with TRBD1 as a possible D gene (6 bases). There are 15 residues in the CDR3. Trimming took 5 bases from V and 1 from J, leaving 13 bases between them. The germline V gene has CDR1 SGHAT and CDR2 FQNNGV. Here the CDR3 reads CASSLNPGGTDTQYF. The CDR3, as DNA: TGTGCCAGCAGCCTGAACCCAGGGGGCACAGATACGCAGTATTTT.

CDR3 amino acids: CASRAGQGAYEQYF. In DNA, the CDR3 is TGTGCCAGCAGGGCCGGACAGGGGGCCTACGAGCAGTACTTC. This sequence joins TRBV6-5 and TRBJ2-7; 10 positions agree with TRBD1. Looked up from germline, CDR1 is MNHEY and CDR2 is SVGAGI. CDR3 size: 14 residues. The J segment lost 2 bases and the V segment lost 6 bases, leaving 4 bases of the junction unmatched.

The chain employs TRBV4-1 and TRBJ2-7, with D perhaps matching TRBD1 (7 bases). The V end was cut by 1 base, the J end by 4 bases, with 11 bases between. The CDR3 covers 14 residues. Germline V CDR1 and CDR2: MGHRA, YSYEKL. The CDR3: CASSQAGGGYEQYF. The CDR3 coding sequence is TGCGCCAGCAGCCAAGCAGGGGGAGGATACGAGCAGTACTTC.

The rearrangement links TRBV2 to TRBJ2-2; D is uncertain. This CDR3 has 13 amino acids. The germline CDR1 and CDR2 sequences are SNHLY and FYNNEI. Trimming took off 4 bases at V and 1 base at J, with 4 bases between the two ends. The CDR3 nucleotides are TGTGCCAGCAGTGCCCAGAACACCGGGGAGCTGTTTTTT. Its protein product is CASSAQNTGELFF. Full variable domain (remainder filled in from reference TRBV2 and TRBJ2-2): EPEVTQTPSHQVTQMGQEVILRCVPISNHLYFYWYRQILGQKVEFLVSFYNNEISEKSEIFDDQFSVERPDGSNFTLKIRSTKLEDSAMYFCASSAQNTGELFFGEGSRLTVL.

V gene TRBV18 combines with J gene TRBJ2-3, with 11 bases identical to TRBD1. Germline V lookup: CDR1 KGHSH, CDR2 LQKENI. J was trimmed by 4 bases and V by 5 bases; bases with no gene match: 5. This CDR3 spans 15 amino acids. This chain's CDR3 is CASSVDRGRADTQYF. As DNA, the CDR3 is TGTGCCAGCTCAGTGGACAGGGGGCGGGCAGATACGCAGTATTTT.

The rearrangement uses TRBV12-5 and TRBJ1-1; D is possibly TRBD1 (5 bases). Germline loops: CDR1 LGHNT, CDR2 FRNRAP. V lost 0 bases and J lost 2, with 22 bases in between. The CDR3 totals 19 residues. The CDR3 here is CASGLVLSGDRVPNTEAFF. The CDR3 coding sequence is TGTGCTAGTGGTTTGGTACTCTCGGGAGACAGAGTGCCTAACACTGAAGCTTTCTTT.

The rearrangement links TRBV28 to TRBJ2-2, with a possible D match to TRBD1 (5 bases). With 6 bases removed from V and 4 bases from J, the gap between germline ends came to 12 bases. CDR1 and CDR2 from the germline V gene are MDHEN and SYDVKM. The length of the CDR3 is 14 residues. CDR3 sequence: CASRWGSVTGELFF. CDR3 DNA sequence: TGTGCCAGCAGGTGGGGCTCGGTCACCGGGGAGCTGTTTTTT.

The chain links TRBV9 to TRBJ2-3, with D unresolved. This CDR3 has 12 amino acids. CDR1 is SGDLS and CDR2 is YYNGEE in the germline V gene. Deletions cut 4 bases from V and 2 bases from J, with 5 bases between. The CDR3 region has the DNA TGTGCCAGCAGCCCACACACAGATACGCAGTATTTT. It translates to CASSPHTDTQYF. Drawing the rest from reference TRBV9 and TRBJ2-3, the complete variable domain is DSGVTQTPKHLITATGQRVTLRCSPRSGDLSVYWYQQSLDQGLQFLIQYYNGEERAKGNILERFSAQQFPDLHSELNLSSLELGDSALYFCASSPHTDTQYFGPGTRLTVL.

The V gene is TRBV6-6, the J gene TRBJ2-1, with unresolved D. Germline CDR1 MNHNY, CDR2 SVGAGI (reference sequence). V lost 4 bases and J 6 bases, leaving 7 bases between the germline ends. The CDR3 runs 12 residues. The CDR3 DNA is TGTGCCAGCAGTTCTTATCCCAATGAGCAGTTCTTC. As protein: CASSSYPNEQFF.